This is a list of T cell receptor beta chains from one sample in a study of T cell responses to AZD1222 COVID-19 vaccine. The method was immunoSEQ multiplex PCR; TCRdb's version includes in-frame clones alone and lacks a portion of them. The repertoire holds 85,000 to 90,000 clones, with roughly nine tenths as singletons. The material was peripheral blood, obtained 28 days after the second AZD1222 dose. The receptors derive from an adult who received the AZD1222 COVID-19 vaccine. CDR3s leave out the opening cysteine and the closing phenylalanine or tryptophan. Fields, in order: J gene, V gene, D gene, CDR3 protein. A D gene is named only where the DNA matches it firmly.

TRBJ2-7,TRBV5-4,TRBD2,ASSPKVGGGPYEQY
TRBJ2-5,TRBV4-3,TRBD1,ASSRTGSGETQY
TRBJ2-1,TRBV5-1,-,ASSLWTSINEQF
TRBJ2-3,TRBV7-9,TRBD1,ASSTPKGAATDTQY
TRBJ2-3,TRBV7-9,-,ASRTVTDTQY
TRBJ2-6,TRBV9,TRBD1,ASSVAGTGFSGANVLT
TRBJ1-1,TRBV19,TRBD1,ASSISGTVNTEAF
TRBJ2-7,TRBV2,-,ASSESGGPYEQY
TRBJ1-5,TRBV7-8,-,ASSSRTGWPQH
TRBJ1-5,TRBV6-5,-,ASLTGNSNQPQH
TRBJ1-5,TRBV19,TRBD1,ASKRDSQSYSNQPQH
TRBJ1-2,TRBV2,-,ASREQIGYT
TRBJ2-7,TRBV13,TRBD2,ASSSSGGASYEQY
TRBJ1-5,TRBV5-6,-,ASSLEYRVGNQPQH
TRBJ1-5,TRBV6-4,TRBD1,ASSQKAQGKNNQPQH
TRBJ1-5,TRBV27,-,ASSLWGSNQPQH
TRBJ2-2,TRBV27,-,ASCHPGGELF
TRBJ1-2,TRBV15,-,ATSRPEAGSLRGYT
TRBJ1-5,TRBV7-9,TRBD1,ASSLSRKVDRAHNQPQH
TRBJ2-2,TRBV28,TRBD2,ASKWGLAANTGELF
TRBJ1-5,TRBV5-1,-,ASSIDSNQPQH
TRBJ2-5,TRBV6-1,TRBD2,ASSELPRLAGSGWGETQY
TRBJ1-3,TRBV19,-,ASSTITSGNTIY
TRBJ1-6,TRBV6-5,-,ASRNPTGGRSPLH
TRBJ2-3,TRBV19,-,ASSTATEVVTDTQY
TRBJ1-2,TRBV6-6,TRBD1,ASSYPGQNYGYT
TRBJ1-5,TRBV5-6,-,ASSLVASNQPQH
TRBJ1-3,TRBV7-2,-,ASSPAGNTIY
TRBJ2-5,TRBV30,TRBD1,AWSVMDRGETQY
TRBJ2-4,TRBV14,-,ASSQGRGIQY
TRBJ1-5,TRBV6-1,TRBD1,ASSELTGEH
TRBJ1-5,TRBV7-2,-,ASSSHHWDGNQPQH
TRBJ2-2,TRBV13,-,ASSLSPESGTGELF
TRBJ2-7,TRBV28,-,ASSLQLSYEQY
TRBJ2-7,TRBV28,TRBD1,ASVTGGYEQY
TRBJ1-3,TRBV20-1,TRBD1,SASRTGGASGNTIY
TRBJ2-2,TRBV3-1/TRBV3-2,TRBD2,ASSYTSVTGELF
TRBJ1-4,TRBV7-3,-,ASSLTGGEKLF
TRBJ2-3,TRBV5-8,-,ASSRSRDTQY
TRBJ2-4,TRBV2,-,ASSDTESLAKNIQY
TRBJ1-1,TRBV28,TRBD1,ASIRAGQGNTEAF
TRBJ1-2,TRBV4-1,TRBD1,ASRGTGKANYGYT
TRBJ2-3,TRBV2,-,ASSDDQRVGDTQY
TRBJ2-5,TRBV6-2/TRBV6-3,TRBD1,ASSPGLGQGVRETQY
TRBJ2-7,TRBV27,-,ASSLTDASYEQY
TRBJ2-7,TRBV29-1,TRBD1,SVERQGADEQY
TRBJ1-2,TRBV27,-,ASSHFPENYGYT
TRBJ1-3,TRBV2,-,ASSEVAKKAGNTIY
TRBJ1-1,TRBV10-2,-,ASSGQRNTEAF
TRBJ1-1,TRBV2,-,ASSVRMGAF
TRBJ1-5,TRBV24-1,TRBD1,ATSDSYRGRISQPQH
TRBJ1-1,TRBV5-6,TRBD1,ASEGADSEAF
TRBJ1-1,TRBV9,-,ASSVAPGTNTEAF
TRBJ1-2,TRBV15,TRBD1,ATSRTGTGASGYT
TRBJ2-7,TRBV10-3,-,AINSGGNEQY
TRBJ1-1,TRBV5-1,-,ASGYALNTEAF
TRBJ1-3,TRBV5-8,-,ASSLEAPPGNTIY
TRBJ1-1,TRBV30,TRBD1,AWIHRGMNTEAF
TRBJ1-1,TRBV5-5,-,ASSPFGTENTEAF